This TCR beta chain was identified during a study of cytomegalovirus exposure and HLA in healthy donors. Although they were nominally healthy when sampled, donors likely had unrecorded immune exposures. PCR primers comprised 60 Vbeta and 13 Jbeta primers. Libraries were prepared by immunoSEQ multiplex PCR; TCRdb keeps only in-frame clonotypes and omits some of them. The repertoire holds approximately 89,000 clones, with under 75% as singletons. Sequencing was carried out using PBMCs. The clonotype originates from a female donor in good health and CMV-seronegative.

DNA of the CDR3: TGTGCCAGTAGTATAGGAGGAGGAGGTGGTAAACTGTTTTTT. Protein: CASSIGGGGGKLFF. This chain links TRBV19 with TRBJ1-4; D is unclear. Germline V gene data show CDR1 as LNHDA and CDR2 as SQIVND (reference sequence). Between the trimmed V and J ends, which lost 1 base and 11 bases, there was a span of 14 bases. The CDR3 sequence is 14 residues long.